A single sample is the source of the 17 T cell receptor beta chains below, sequenced in a study of cytomegalovirus exposure and HLA in healthy donors. The PCR employed 60 Vbeta primers together with 13 Jbeta primers. Clones were sequenced by immunoSEQ multiplex PCR, and TCRdb holds only the in-frame ones, with some missing. The sample holds tens of thousands of clones, roughly 69% seen once. Sample: PBMCs. The receptors stem from a man aged 50 or older in good health and CMV-seropositive.

This chain uses TRBV29-1 with TRBJ1-5; 8 bases align to TRBD1. Germline CDR1 is SQVTM and CDR2 is ANQGSEA. The CDR3 totals 13 residues. The ends lost 7 bases at V and 7 bases at J; junction bases unmatched: 9. The CDR3 DNA reads as TGCAGCGCAGTGGACAGGGTCGGGCAGCCCCAGCATTTT. Its protein is CSAVDRVGQPQHF.

This clone was seen a single time. This chain uses TRBV30 with TRBJ1-2; D is unresolved. The CDR3 length is 12 residues. With 3 bases removed from V and 3 bases from J, the gap between germline ends came to 8 bases. Germline loops: CDR1 GTSNPN, CDR2 SVGIG (reference sequence). The CDR3, as DNA: TGTGCCTGGAGCCTCGGGGACTATGGCTACACCTTC. It specifies CAWSLGDYGYTF. Complete variable domain (other parts from reference TRBV30 and TRBJ1-2): SQTIHQWPATLVQPVGSPLSLECTVEGTSNPNLYWYRQAAGRGLQLLFYSVGIGQISSEVPQNLSASRPQDRQFILSSKKLLLSDSGFYLCAWSLGDYGYTFGSGTRLTVV.

This sequence joins TRBV5-1 and TRBJ1-1, with D possibly matching TRBD1 (6 bases). There are 13 residues in the CDR3. Per the germline V gene, CDR1 is SGHRS and CDR2 is YFSETQ. Trimming removed 4 bases at V and 5 bases at J, with 12 bases between. CDR3 region: CASSQNTGTEAFF. As DNA, the CDR3 is TGCGCCAGCAGCCAAAATACAGGGACTGAAGCTTTCTTT.

J is TRBJ2-7 and V is TRBV5-6; D perhaps matches TRBD1 (6 bases). The CDR3 is made up of 13 amino acids. Trimming stripped 2 bases from V and 0 bases from J, with 6 bases between. Germline CDR1 reads SGHDT; CDR2 reads YYEEEE. CDR3 protein: CASSFRGSYEQYF. Written as DNA, the CDR3 is TGTGCCAGCAGCTTCAGGGGCTCCTACGAGCAGTACTTC.

This clone was observed a single time. The chain is built from TRBV15 and TRBJ1-2, with TRBD1 as a possible D gene (6 bases). Germline V gives CDR1 LNHNV, CDR2 YYDKDF (reference sequence). V dropped 4 bases and J dropped 6 bases, with 12 bases sitting between them. This CDR3 contains 13 residues. Here the CDR3 reads CATSKEGGNGYTF. Written as DNA, the CDR3 is TGTGCCACCAGCAAAGAGGGGGGGAATGGCTACACCTTC.

The V gene is TRBV11-3, the J gene TRBJ2-1; D may be TRBD1 (6 bases). The length of the CDR3 is 14 residues. Germline V gene sequence: CDR1 SGHNT, CDR2 YENEEA. V lost 5 bases to trimming and J lost 4 bases, with 12 bases between them. CDR3 in amino acids: CASSVRDKYNEQFF. The CDR3, as DNA: TGTGCCAGCAGCGTCCGGGACAAATACAATGAGCAGTTCTTC.

This sequence joins TRBV6-5 and TRBJ2-3, with 7 bases that match TRBD2. Trimming removed 0 bases from V and 9 bases from J; junction bases left unmatched: 12. The CDR3 has 16 amino acids. Germline assignment: CDR1 MNHEY and CDR2 SVGAGI. CDR3 protein: CASSYSRAASGWTQYF. Here the CDR3 DNA reads TGTGCCAGCAGTTACTCGAGGGCGGCTAGCGGTTGGACGCAGTATTTT.

This sequence joins TRBV18 and TRBJ2-7; possibly TRBD1 for D (6 bases). V lost 5 bases and J 0 bases, leaving 11 bases between the germline ends. The CDR3 consists of 14 residues. The germline V gene encodes CDR1 KGHSH and CDR2 LQKENI. The CDR3 protein is CASSSTGHSYEQYF. The CDR3 nucleotides read TGTGCCAGCTCATCTACGGGACACTCCTACGAGCAGTACTTC. The variable domain in full, with the rest retrieved from reference TRBV18 and TRBJ2-7, is NAGVMQNPRHLVRRRGQEARLRCSPMKGHSHVYWYRQLPEEGLKFMVYLQKENIIDESGMPKERFSAEFPKEGPSILRIQQVVRGDSAAYFCASSSTGHSYEQYFGPGTRLTVT.

The chain uses TRBV2 and TRBJ1-3; 8 nucleotides align to TRBD1. In germline, CDR1 is SNHLY, CDR2 FYNNEI. Unmatched junction bases numbered 0, after V lost 3 bases and J lost 2 bases. The CDR3 contains 14 residues. CDR3 amino acids: CASSETGAGNTIYF. The CDR3 region has the DNA TGTGCCAGCAGTGAGACAGGGGCTGGAAACACCATATATTTT.

This chain links TRBV2 with TRBJ1-5; TRBD1 might be the D (5 bases). The CDR3 runs to 11 residues. Trimming shortened V by 8 bases and J by 6 bases, and 8 bases separated the two germline ends. CDR1 SNHLY and CDR2 FYNNEI come from the germline V gene. The CDR3 nucleotides are TGTGCCAGCGGGGCGAGTCAGCCCCAGCATTTT. Encoded protein: CASGASQPQHF.

V gene TRBV29-1 combines with J gene TRBJ2-5; D may be TRBD1 (5 bases). Trimming took off 4 bases at V and 2 bases at J, with 11 bases between the two ends. The CDR3 is 13 amino acids. Germline CDR1 is SQVTM and CDR2 is ANQGSEA. CDR3 DNA sequence: TGCAGCGTTGTAGCAGGGCCACAAGAGACCCAGTACTTC. This sequence encodes CSVVAGPQETQYF.

This chain connects TRBV6-5 to TRBJ2-7, with a tentative D call TRBD1 (5 bases). CDR1 is MNHEY, CDR2 SVGAGI, per germline. V shed 5 bases and J shed 2 bases, with 16 bases lying between them. The CDR3 spans 15 residues. CDR3 in amino acids: CASSIRQGGPYEQYF. CDR3 coding DNA: TGTGCCAGCAGTATTCGGCAGGGCGGTCCCTACGAGCAGTACTTC.

In its sample, this clone was seen once. The chain is built from TRBV9 and TRBJ2-6, with D unclear. Trimming removed 6 bases from V and 0 bases from J, with 4 bases in between. The CDR3 loop spans 13 amino acids. CDR1 and CDR2 from the germline V gene are SGDLS and YYNGEE. The CDR3, as DNA: TGTGCCAGCACGGGCTCTGGGGCCAACGTCCTGACTTTC. This translates into CASTGSGANVLTF.

The V and J genes are TRBV10-3 and TRBJ2-3; D unresolved. V was trimmed by 5 bases and J by 1 base, leaving 7 bases between them. The CDR3 extends over 13 amino acids. Looked up from germline, CDR1 is ENHRY and CDR2 is SYGVKD. The CDR3 spells CAISTPGTDTQYF. DNA of the CDR3: TGTGCCATCAGTACCCCGGGCACAGATACGCAGTATTTT.

This clone has more than one count but fewer than ten. V and J are TRBV2 and TRBJ2-1, with a weak D call TRBD2 (5 bases). V lost 2 bases and J 3 bases, leaving 11 bases between the germline ends. The germline CDR1 and CDR2 sequences are SNHLY and FYNNEI. CDR3 length equals 15 residues. DNA of the CDR3: TGTGCCAGCAGTGAAAGGAGACTATACTACAATGAGCAGTTCTTC. It is translated as CASSERRLYYNEQFF.

The table lists this clone with a few counts. The J gene is TRBJ2-1, the V gene TRBV6-6; 7 bases fit TRBD1. This CDR3 has 13 residues. Trimming took 5 bases from V and 7 from J; bases not matched to a gene: 5. Germline V gene sequence: CDR1 MNHNY, CDR2 SVGAGI (reference sequence). This CDR3 is CASSQQQGNEQFF. The CDR3 DNA sequence: TGTGCCAGCAGTCAACAACAGGGGAATGAGCAGTTCTTC.

This clone was recorded a few times. The rearrangement links TRBV4-1 to TRBJ2-3; TRBD2 matches 9 bases. The J segment lost 2 bases and the V segment lost 1 base, leaving 7 bases of the junction unmatched. Germline loops: CDR1 MGHRA, CDR2 YSYEKL. The CDR3 consists of 17 residues. The CDR3 DNA follows: TGCGCCAGCAGCCAAGGAAAGACTAGCGGATCCACAGATACGCAGTATTTT. Encoded protein: CASSQGKTSGSTDTQYF.